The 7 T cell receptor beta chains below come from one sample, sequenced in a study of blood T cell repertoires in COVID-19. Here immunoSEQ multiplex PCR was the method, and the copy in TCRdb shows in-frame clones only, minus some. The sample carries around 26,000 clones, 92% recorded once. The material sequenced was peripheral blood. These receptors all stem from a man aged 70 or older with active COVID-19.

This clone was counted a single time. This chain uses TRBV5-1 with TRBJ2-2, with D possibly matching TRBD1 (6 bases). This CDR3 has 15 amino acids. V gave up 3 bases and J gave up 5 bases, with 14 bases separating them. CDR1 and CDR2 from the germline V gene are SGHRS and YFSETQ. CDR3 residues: CASSSGQSLTGELFF. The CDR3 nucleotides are TGCGCCAGCAGCTCTGGACAGAGCTTGACCGGGGAGCTGTTTTTT.

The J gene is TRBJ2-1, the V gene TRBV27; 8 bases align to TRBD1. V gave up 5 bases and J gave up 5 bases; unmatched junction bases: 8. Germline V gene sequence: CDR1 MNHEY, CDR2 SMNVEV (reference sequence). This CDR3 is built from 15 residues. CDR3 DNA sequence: TGTGCCAGCAGTCTCGCCGGGACAGGCCACAATGAGCAGTTCTTC. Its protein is CASSLAGTGHNEQFF.

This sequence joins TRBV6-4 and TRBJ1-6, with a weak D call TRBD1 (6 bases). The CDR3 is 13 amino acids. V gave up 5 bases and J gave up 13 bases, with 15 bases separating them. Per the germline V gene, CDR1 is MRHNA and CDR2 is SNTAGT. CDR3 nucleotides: TGTGCCAGCAGTCCCGGGGGGACAAGGCCCCTCCACTTT. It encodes CASSPGGTRPLHF.

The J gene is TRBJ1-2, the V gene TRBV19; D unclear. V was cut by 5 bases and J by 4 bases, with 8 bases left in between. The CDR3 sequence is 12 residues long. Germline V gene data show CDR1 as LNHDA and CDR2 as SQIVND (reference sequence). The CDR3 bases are TGTGCCAGTAGTCCGGAGAGCTATGGCTACACCTTC. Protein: CASSPESYGYTF.

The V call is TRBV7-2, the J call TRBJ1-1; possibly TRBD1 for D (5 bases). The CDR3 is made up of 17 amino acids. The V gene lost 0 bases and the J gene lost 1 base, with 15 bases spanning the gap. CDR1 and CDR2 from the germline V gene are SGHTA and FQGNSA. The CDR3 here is CASSLASQGRRNTEAFF. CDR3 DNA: TGTGCCAGCAGCTTAGCGTCCCAGGGAAGGAGGAACACTGAAGCTTTCTTT. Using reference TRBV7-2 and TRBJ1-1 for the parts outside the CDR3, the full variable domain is GAGVSQSPSNKVTEKGKDVELRCDPISGHTALYWYRQSLGQGLEFLIYFQGNSAPDKSGLPSDRFSAERTGGSVSTLTIQRTQQEDSAVYLCASSLASQGRRNTEAFFGQGTRLTVV.

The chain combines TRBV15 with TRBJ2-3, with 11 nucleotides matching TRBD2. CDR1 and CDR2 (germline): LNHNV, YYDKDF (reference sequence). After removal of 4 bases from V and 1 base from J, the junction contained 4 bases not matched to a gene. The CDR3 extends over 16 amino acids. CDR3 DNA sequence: TGTGCCACCAGCAAACTACTAGCGGGGGGCACAGATACGCAGTATTTT. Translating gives CATSKLLAGGTDTQYF. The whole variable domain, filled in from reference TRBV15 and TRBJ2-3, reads DAMVIQNPRYQVTQFGKPVTLSCSQTLNHNVMYWYQQKSSQAPKLLFHYYDKDFNNEADTPDNFQSRRPNTSFCFLDIRSPGLGDTAMYLCATSKLLAGGTDTQYFGPGTRLTVL.

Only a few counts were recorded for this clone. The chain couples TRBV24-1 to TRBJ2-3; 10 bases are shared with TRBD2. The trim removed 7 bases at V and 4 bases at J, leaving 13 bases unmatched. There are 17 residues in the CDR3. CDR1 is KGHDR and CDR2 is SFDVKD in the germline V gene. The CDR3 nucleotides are TGTGCCACCAGAGATAACAGAGCGGGAGGGTTCGCAGATACGCAGTATTTT. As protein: CATRDNRAGGFADTQYF.